The 5 T cell receptor beta chains below come from one sample, sequenced in a study of T-cell memory formation after mild COVID-19. Via MiXCR, TCRdb re-called the 5' RACE reads, giving one row per CDR3 protein. Among 400,000 to 500,000 distinct CDR3 sequences listed, 24% were seen once. What was sequenced was PBMCs or a T cell subset sorted from them (not recorded which). These receptors were obtained from an adult woman who had mild COVID-19 (a few samples of this study predate the infection). Cell type and time point are not known.

The chain uses TRBV13 and TRBJ2-1; the match to TRBD2 covers 12 bases. Germline CDR1 is PRHDT and CDR2 is FYEKMQ (reference sequence). This CDR3 comprises 16 residues. Trimming took 5 bases from V and 7 from J; bases not matched to a gene: 9. The CDR3 loop reads CASSPGLAGQGNEQFF. The CDR3 nucleotides read TGTGCCAGCAGCCCCGGACTAGCGGGACAGGGGAATGAGCAGTTCTTC.

A few counts support this clonotype. The chain carries TRBV5-1 and TRBJ2-3, with TRBD1 identical over 10 bases. Losses at the gene ends were 4 bases for V and 5 bases for J; bases not matched to a gene: 4. Germline values: CDR1 SGHRS, CDR2 YFSETQ. The CDR3 runs to 14 residues. The CDR3 DNA reads as TGCGCCAGCAGCGACGGGACAGGGGAAGATACGCAGTATTTT. It specifies CASSDGTGEDTQYF.

This clonotype appeared a few times. The chain is built from TRBV5-5 and TRBJ1-2; 11 bases align to TRBD1. CDR1 is SGHKS, CDR2 YYEKEE, per germline (reference sequence). The CDR3 is 14 amino acids. The J segment lost 7 bases and the V segment lost 6 bases, leaving 8 bases of the junction unmatched. The DNA of the CDR3 is TGTGCCAGCAACTCCGGACAGGGGGCTAGTGGCTACACCTTC. This codes for CASNSGQGASGYTF.

This clonotype was observed a few times. The chain employs TRBV5-1 and TRBJ2-7; D gene ambiguous. The germline V and J ends were trimmed by 4 bases and 9 bases, with 14 bases remaining between them. Per the germline V gene, CDR1 is SGHRS and CDR2 is YFSETQ. CDR3 length: 12 amino acids. The CDR3 region is CASSLDRHTQYF. Here the CDR3 DNA reads TGCGCCAGCAGCCTGGACCGGCATACGCAGTACTTC.

V usage is TRBV12-3 or TRBV12-4 and J usage is TRBJ2-2, with a possible D match to TRBD1 (6 bases). This CDR3 is 14 amino acids long. Trimming stripped 6 bases from V and 6 bases from J, with 14 bases between. DNA of the CDR3: TGTGCCAGCAGCACCTTCAGGGGACCCGGGGAGCTGTTTTTT. It yields the protein CASSTFRGPGELFF.